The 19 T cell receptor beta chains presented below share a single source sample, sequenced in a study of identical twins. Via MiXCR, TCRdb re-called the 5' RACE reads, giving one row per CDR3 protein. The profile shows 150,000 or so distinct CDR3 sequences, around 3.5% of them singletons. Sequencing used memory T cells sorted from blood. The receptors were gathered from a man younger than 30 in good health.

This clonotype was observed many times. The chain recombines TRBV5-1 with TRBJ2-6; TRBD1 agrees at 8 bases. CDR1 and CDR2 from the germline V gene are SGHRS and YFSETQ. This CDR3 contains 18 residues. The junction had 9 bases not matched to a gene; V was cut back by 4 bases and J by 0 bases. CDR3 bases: TGCGCCAGCAGCCCAATGACAGGGGACAGCTCTGGGGCCAACGTCCTGACTTTC. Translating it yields CASSPMTGDSSGANVLTF.

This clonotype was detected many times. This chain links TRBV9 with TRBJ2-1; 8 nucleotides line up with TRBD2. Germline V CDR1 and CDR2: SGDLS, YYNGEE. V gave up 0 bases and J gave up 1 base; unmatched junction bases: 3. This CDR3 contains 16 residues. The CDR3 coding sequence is TGTGCCAGCAGCGTAGGCGGGACTAGGTCCTACAATGAGCAGTTCTTC. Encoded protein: CASSVGGTRSYNEQFF.

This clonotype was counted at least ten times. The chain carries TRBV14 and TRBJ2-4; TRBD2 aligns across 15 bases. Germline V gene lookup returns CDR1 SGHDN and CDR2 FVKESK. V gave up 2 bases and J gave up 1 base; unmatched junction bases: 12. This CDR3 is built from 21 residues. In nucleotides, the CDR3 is TGTGCCAGCAGCCAACCGGGACTAGCGGGAGGCCGGGTGTCGGCCAAAAACATTCAGTACTTC. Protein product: CASSQPGLAGGRVSAKNIQYF.

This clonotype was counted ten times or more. The CDR3 nucleotides are TGCAGTGCTAGCACTAGCGGGGGACACAATGAGCAGTTCTTC. Translation gives CSASTSGGHNEQFF. This chain joins TRBV20-1 and TRBJ2-1, with 11 bases lining up with TRBD2. Germline V gene lookup returns CDR1 DFQATT and CDR2 SNEGSKA (reference sequence). There are 14 residues in the CDR3. The junction had 3 bases not matched to a gene; V was cut back by 3 bases and J by 5 bases.

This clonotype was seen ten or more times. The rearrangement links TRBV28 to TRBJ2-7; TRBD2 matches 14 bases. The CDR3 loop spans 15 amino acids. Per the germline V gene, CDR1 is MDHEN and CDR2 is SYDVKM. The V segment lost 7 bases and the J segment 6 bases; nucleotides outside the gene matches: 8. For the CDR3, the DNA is TGTGCCAGCACCCTGGGACTAGCGGGAGATCGCGAGCAGTACTTC. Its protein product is CASTLGLAGDREQYF.

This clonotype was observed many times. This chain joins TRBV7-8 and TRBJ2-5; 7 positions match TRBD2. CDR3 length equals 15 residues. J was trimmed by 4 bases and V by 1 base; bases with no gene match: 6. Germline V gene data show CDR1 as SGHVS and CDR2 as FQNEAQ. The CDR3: CASSLEGREGETQYF. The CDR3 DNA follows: TGTGCCAGCAGCTTAGAAGGGAGGGAGGGAGAGACCCAGTACTTC.

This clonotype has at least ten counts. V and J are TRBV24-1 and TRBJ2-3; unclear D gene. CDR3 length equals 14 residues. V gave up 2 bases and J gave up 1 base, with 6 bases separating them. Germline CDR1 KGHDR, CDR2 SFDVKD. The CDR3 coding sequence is TGTGCCACCAGTGATTCCGGCCGCACAGATACGCAGTATTTT. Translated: CATSDSGRTDTQYF.

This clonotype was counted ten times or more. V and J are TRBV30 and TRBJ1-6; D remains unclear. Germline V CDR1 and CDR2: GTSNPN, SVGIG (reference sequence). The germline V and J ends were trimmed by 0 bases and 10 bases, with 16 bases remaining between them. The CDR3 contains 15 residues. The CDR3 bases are TGTGCCTGGAGTGTACATTTTCGAACCGGGTCACCCCTCCACTTT. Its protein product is CAWSVHFRTGSPLHF. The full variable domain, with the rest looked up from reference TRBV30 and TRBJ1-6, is SQTIHQWPATLVQPVGSPLSLECTVEGTSNPNLYWYRQAAGRGLQLLFYSVGIGQISSEVPQNLSASRPQDRQFILSSKKLLLSDSGFYLCAWSVHFRTGSPLHFGNGTRLTVT.

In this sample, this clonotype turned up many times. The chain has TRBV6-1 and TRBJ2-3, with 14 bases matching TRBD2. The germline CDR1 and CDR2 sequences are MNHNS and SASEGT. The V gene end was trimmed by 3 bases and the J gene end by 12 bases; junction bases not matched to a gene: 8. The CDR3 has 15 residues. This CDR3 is CASSDNIGTSGSQYF. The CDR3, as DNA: TGTGCCAGCAGTGACAATATTGGGACTAGCGGGAGTCAGTATTTT.

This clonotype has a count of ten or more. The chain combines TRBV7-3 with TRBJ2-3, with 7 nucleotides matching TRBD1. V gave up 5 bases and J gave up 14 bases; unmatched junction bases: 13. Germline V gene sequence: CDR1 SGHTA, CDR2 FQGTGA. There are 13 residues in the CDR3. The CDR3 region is CASSLQSGQVRYF. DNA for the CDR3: TGTGCCAGCAGCCTACAATCAGGACAGGTCCGGTATTTT.

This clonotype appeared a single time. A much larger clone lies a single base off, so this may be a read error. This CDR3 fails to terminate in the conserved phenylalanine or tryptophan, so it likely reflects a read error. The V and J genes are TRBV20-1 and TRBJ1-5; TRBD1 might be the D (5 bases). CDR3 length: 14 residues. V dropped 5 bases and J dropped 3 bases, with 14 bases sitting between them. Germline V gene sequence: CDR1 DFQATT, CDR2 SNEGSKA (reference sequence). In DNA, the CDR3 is TGCAGTGCTTTAACCGACAGCCCCAATCAGCCCCAGCATTCT. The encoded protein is CSALTDSPNQPQHS.

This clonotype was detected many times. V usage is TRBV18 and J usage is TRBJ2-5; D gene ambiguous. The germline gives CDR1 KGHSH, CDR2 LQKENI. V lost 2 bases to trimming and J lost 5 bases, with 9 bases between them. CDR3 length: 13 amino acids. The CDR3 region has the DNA TGTGCCAGCTCACCAGAAGGGCGGGAGACCCAGTACTTC. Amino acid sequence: CASSPEGRETQYF.

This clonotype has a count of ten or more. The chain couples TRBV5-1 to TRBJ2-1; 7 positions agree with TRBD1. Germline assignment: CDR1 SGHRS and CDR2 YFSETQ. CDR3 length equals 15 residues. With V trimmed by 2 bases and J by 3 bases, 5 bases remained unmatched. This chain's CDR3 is CASSLGDRVYNEQFF. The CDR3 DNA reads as TGCGCCAGCAGCTTAGGGGACAGAGTCTACAATGAGCAGTTCTTC.

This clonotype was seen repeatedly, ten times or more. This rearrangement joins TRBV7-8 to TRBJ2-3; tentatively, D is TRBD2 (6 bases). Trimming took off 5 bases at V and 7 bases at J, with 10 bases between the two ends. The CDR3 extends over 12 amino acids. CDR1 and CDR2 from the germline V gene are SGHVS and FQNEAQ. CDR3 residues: CASSVTRNTQYF. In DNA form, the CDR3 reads TGTGCCAGCAGCGTGACTAGAAATACGCAGTATTTT. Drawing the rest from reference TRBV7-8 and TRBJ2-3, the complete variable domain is GAGVSQSPRYKVAKRGQDVALRCDPISGHVSLFWYQQALGQGPEFLTYFQNEAQLDKSGLPSDRFFAERPEGSVSTLKIQRTQQEDSAVYLCASSVTRNTQYFGPGTRLTVL.

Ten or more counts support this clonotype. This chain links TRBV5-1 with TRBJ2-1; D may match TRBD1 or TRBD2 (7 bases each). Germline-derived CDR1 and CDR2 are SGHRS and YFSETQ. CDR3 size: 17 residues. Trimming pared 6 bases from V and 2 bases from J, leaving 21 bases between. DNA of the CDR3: TGCGCCAGCATCCCCGGCGGGGGACAGTTTGCCTACAATGAGCAGTTCTTC. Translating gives CASIPGGGQFAYNEQFF.

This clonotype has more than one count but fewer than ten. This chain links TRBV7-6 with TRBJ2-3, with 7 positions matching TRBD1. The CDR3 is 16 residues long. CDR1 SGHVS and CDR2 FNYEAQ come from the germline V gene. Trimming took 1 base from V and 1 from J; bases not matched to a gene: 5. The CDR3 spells CASSLGGQIRTDTQYF. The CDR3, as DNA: TGTGCCAGCAGCTTAGGGGGACAGATACGCACAGATACGCAGTATTTT. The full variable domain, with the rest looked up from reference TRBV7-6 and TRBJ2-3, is GAGVSQSPRYKVTKRGQDVALRCDPISGHVSLYWYRQALGQGPEFLTYFNYEAQQDKSGLPNDRFSAERPEGSISTLTIQRTEQRDSAMYRCASSLGGQIRTDTQYFGPGTRLTVL.

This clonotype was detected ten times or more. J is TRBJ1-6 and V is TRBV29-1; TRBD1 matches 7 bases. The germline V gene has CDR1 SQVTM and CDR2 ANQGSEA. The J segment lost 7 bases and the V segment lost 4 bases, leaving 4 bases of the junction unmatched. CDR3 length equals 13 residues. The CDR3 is CSVGTGGNSPLHF. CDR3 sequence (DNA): TGCAGCGTTGGGACAGGAGGGAATTCACCCCTCCACTTT.

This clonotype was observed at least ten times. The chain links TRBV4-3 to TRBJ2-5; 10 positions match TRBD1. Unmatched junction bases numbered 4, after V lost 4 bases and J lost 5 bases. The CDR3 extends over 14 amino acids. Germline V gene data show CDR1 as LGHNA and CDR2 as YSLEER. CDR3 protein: CASSPGQGSETQYF. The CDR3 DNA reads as TGCGCCAGCAGCCCGGGACAGGGGTCGGAGACCCAGTACTTC.

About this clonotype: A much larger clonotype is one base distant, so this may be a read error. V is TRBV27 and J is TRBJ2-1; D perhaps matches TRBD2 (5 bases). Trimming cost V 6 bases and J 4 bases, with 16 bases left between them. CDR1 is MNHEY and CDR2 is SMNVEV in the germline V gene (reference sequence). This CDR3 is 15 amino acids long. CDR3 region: CASRVEGPKYNEQFF. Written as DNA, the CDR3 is TGTGCCAGCAGAGTCGAGGGTCCGAAGTACAATGAGCAGTTCTTC.